This T cell receptor (beta chain) was identified during a study of T cell changes during pregnancy in multiple sclerosis (dated by TCRdb to the late 2010s). The study in broad terms: The study looked at changes in the T cell repertoire across pregnancy in women with multiple sclerosis.

On this clone itself: The specificity of this receptor is unknown. Base qualities are not recorded, but no much larger clone differs from it by a single base.

The method behind the library was the immunoSEQ multiplex PCR assay. The table comes from immuneACCESS by way of TCRdb, which keeps in-frame sequences with V and J called. Part of the clones is missing from these tables; in studies checked, under half for an unresolved V gene and the rest for unknown reasons. For this sample there are roughly 69,000 clones; approximately 90% appear just once. The ten largest clones capture roughly 1.5% of the sample. This receptor was identified in a female donor with multiple sclerosis, enrolled in a pregnancy study. The sample here was peripheral blood, taken in the third trimester of pregnancy.

The nucleotide sequence reads as follows: TGCAGCGTTGTCTGGGACAGCGACACTGAAGCTTTCTTT. This codes for CSVVWDSDTEAFF. The chain couples TRBV29-1 to TRBJ1-1, and TRBD1 matches 7 of the central bases. Trimming leaves V shorter by 4 bases and J shorter by 3 bases, with the junction holding 5 bases beyond the gene matches. The CDR3 holds 13 amino acids from the cysteine to the phenylalanine. Left in the record is the CDR3 DNA by itself, 39 bases read in frame from the first base. The germline V gene encodes CDR1 SQVTM and CDR2 ANQGSEA. The CDR3 plus the reference TRBV29-1 and TRBJ1-1 genes for the other parts give the full variable domain: SAVISQKPSRDICQRGTSLTIQCQVDSQVTMMFWYRQQPGQSLTLIATANQGSEATYESGFVIDKFPISRPNLTFSTLTVSNMSPEDSSIYLCSVVWDSDTEAFFGQGTRLTVV.